The 22 T cell receptor beta chains reported below all come from one sample, sequenced in a study of molecular identifiers for immune sequencing clone quantification. TCRdb re-called the PCR reads through MiXCR, storing one row per CDR3 protein. This sample has some 100,000 distinct CDR3 sequences, with roughly a third found just once. The sample comprised naive CD8+ T cells from blood, with Jurkat cell RNA spiked in. Stated subset: FACS-sorted CD8+CD4-CCR7+CD45RA+ naive T cells. The receptors derive from a human donor in good health. Some libraries in this study had Jurkat cell RNA spiked in.

Notes on this clonotype: The junction departs from germline at one end; a sequencing error may be responsible. The V and J genes are TRBV7-9 and TRBJ2-2; possibly TRBD2 for D (6 bases). Per germline, CDR1 SEHNR and CDR2 FQNEAQ (reference sequence). CDR3 size: 15 residues. CDR3 loop: CASSSLPGAPGGLFF. CDR3 coding DNA: TGTGCCAGCAGCTCCCTCCCTGGGGCGCCCGGGGGGCTGTTTTTT. Filled out from reference TRBV7-9 and TRBJ2-2, the complete variable domain reads DTGVSQNPRHKITKRGQNVTFRCDPISEHNRLYWYRQTLGQGPEFLTYFQNEAQLEKSRLLSDRFSAERPKGSFSTLEIQRTEQGDSAMYLCASSSLPGAPGGLFFGEGSRLTVL.

The CDR3, as DNA: TGCGCCAGCAGCCAGGGGACCAGTGGAGCGACCCAGTACTTC. Translation: CASSQGTSGATQYF. The chain has TRBV4-3 and TRBJ2-5; D possibly matches TRBD1 or TRBD2 (5 bases each). Trimming took 3 bases from V and 7 from J, leaving 15 bases between them. There are 14 residues in the CDR3. Germline V gives CDR1 LGHNA, CDR2 YSLEER.

This clonotype has at least ten counts. This chain connects TRBV20-1 to TRBJ2-7; D is perhaps TRBD2 (5 bases). The V gene's germline CDR1 is DFQATT and CDR2 SNEGSKA (reference sequence). The ends were cut back, 4 bases at V and 4 bases at J, with 11 bases in the middle. The CDR3 is 12 residues long. In DNA form, the CDR3 reads TGCAGTGCTACACCTAGGGAGTACGAGCAGTACTTC. It is translated as CSATPREYEQYF.

Details on this clonotype: A much larger clone lies a single base off, so this may be a read error. The chain recombines TRBV20-1 with TRBJ2-1, with 7 bases lining up with TRBD1. CDR3 length: 13 residues. Per the germline V gene, CDR1 is DFQATT and CDR2 is SNEGSKA (reference sequence). Trimming at V came to 5 bases and at J to 9 bases, leaving 10 bases not matched to a gene. In DNA, the CDR3 is TGCAGTGCTCAAGCAGTAGGGGGCACTGAGCAGTTCTTC. It codes for CSAQAVGGTEQFF.

This clonotype was observed many times. V usage is TRBV29-1 and J usage is TRBJ2-6; 7 nucleotides align to TRBD1. The CDR3 extends over 15 amino acids. CDR1 is SQVTM, CDR2 ANQGSEA, per germline. V lost 4 bases, J lost 0 bases, and 3 bases stayed unmatched. In DNA, the CDR3 is TGCAGCGTTGGAGACAGGGACTCTGGGGCCAACGTCCTGACTTTC. Residues: CSVGDRDSGANVLTF.

Ten or more counts support this clonotype. The V gene is TRBV28, the J gene TRBJ2-3, with 12 bases identical to TRBD1. The CDR3 covers 16 residues. Trimming removed 6 bases from V and 4 bases from J; junction bases left unmatched: 8. Germline assignment: CDR1 MDHEN and CDR2 SYDVKM. CDR3 in DNA: TGTGCCAGCAGCCTGGGACAGGGGGCGCTTGCAGATACGCAGTATTTT. It yields the protein CASSLGQGALADTQYF. Combining the CDR3 with reference TRBV28 and TRBJ2-3 gives the whole variable domain DVKVTQSSRYLVKRTGEKVFLECVQDMDHENMFWYRQDPGLGLRLIYFSYDVKMKEKGDIPEGYSVSREKKERFSLILESASTNQTSMYLCASSLGQGALADTQYFGPGTRLTVL.

This clonotype has only a few counts. This chain links TRBV7-6 with TRBJ2-3; D remains ambiguous. Germline V CDR1 and CDR2: SGHVS, FNYEAQ. There are 13 residues in the CDR3. Trimming shortened V by 4 bases and J by 6 bases, and 11 bases separated the two germline ends. The CDR3 loop is CASSSNRADTQYF. The CDR3 DNA is TGTGCCAGCAGCTCAAACAGAGCCGATACGCAGTATTTT.

The rearrangement links TRBV28 to TRBJ2-1; 12 bases fit TRBD2. V gave up 6 bases and J gave up 4 bases; unmatched junction bases: 19. The CDR3 length is 20 residues. Germline V CDR1 and CDR2: MDHEN, SYDVKM. CDR3 DNA sequence: TGTGCCAGCAGGGGACTAGCGGGTCCCGATCCGGGGGGGGCTTACAATGAGCAGTTCTTC. Translation: CASRGLAGPDPGGAYNEQFF.

This clonotype was seen many times. The chain carries TRBV28 and TRBJ2-7; no definite D call. The CDR3 spans 14 residues. CDR1 and CDR2 from the germline V gene are MDHEN and SYDVKM. Trimming removed 3 bases from V and 3 bases from J, with 12 bases in between. CDR3 residues: CASSFEGVNYEQYF. As DNA, the CDR3 is TGTGCCAGCAGTTTTGAAGGAGTTAACTACGAGCAGTACTTC.

This clonotype was seen a handful of times. CDR3 nucleotides: TGTGCCAGCAGTGCAGGCCCGACTAGCGGGAGGGCCCTAACCGGGGAGCTGTTTTTT. Its translation is CASSAGPTSGRALTGELFF. The chain links TRBV6-5 to TRBJ2-2; 14 bases map to TRBD2. Losses at the gene ends were 5 bases for V and 5 bases for J; bases not matched to a gene: 13. Germline V gene data show CDR1 as MNHEY and CDR2 as SVGAGI. This CDR3 is built from 19 residues.

In nucleotides, the CDR3 is TGTGCCAGCAGCGGAGGAACCGGGAACACTGAAGCTTTCTTT. Translating it yields CASSGGTGNTEAFF. The chain carries TRBV9 and TRBJ1-1; D ambiguous. The CDR3 runs to 14 residues. Trimming took 3 bases from V and 1 from J, leaving 10 bases between them. Per the germline V gene, CDR1 is SGDLS and CDR2 is YYNGEE.

V usage is TRBV20-1 and J usage is TRBJ2-2; no firm D call. Looked up from germline, CDR1 is DFQATT and CDR2 is SNEGSKA (reference sequence). The V end was cut by 5 bases, the J end by 7 bases, with 11 bases between. The CDR3 runs to 12 residues. The CDR3 loop is CSAPNPDGELFF. The CDR3, as DNA: TGCAGTGCTCCTAACCCGGACGGGGAGCTGTTTTTT.

The genes are TRBV9 and TRBJ2-4; a weak D match, TRBD1 (6 bases). The V gene lost 10 bases and the J gene lost 4 bases, with 15 bases spanning the gap. This CDR3 is 13 amino acids long. Germline V gene sequence: CDR1 SGDLS, CDR2 YYNGEE. CDR3 in DNA: TGTGCCGGCAACGACGGACAGAAAAACATTCAGTACTTC. This codes for CAGNDGQKNIQYF.

This clonotype was counted once. One junction end disagrees with the germline gene, perhaps due to a read error. The rearrangement links TRBV28 to TRBJ1-4; D is unresolved. The CDR3 is made up of 12 amino acids. Germline CDR1 reads MDHEN; CDR2 reads SYDVKM. Written as DNA, the CDR3 is TGTGCCAGCAGGGAGCAGCGTGAAAGACTGTTTTTT. As protein: CASREQRERLFF. Variable domain in full (rest from reference TRBV28 and TRBJ1-4): DVKVTQSSRYLVKRTGEKVFLECVQDMDHENMFWYRQDPGLGLRLIYFSYDVKMKEKGDIPEGYSVSREKKERFSLILESASTNQTSMYLCASREQRERLFFGSGTQLSVL.

About this clonotype itself: A much larger clone lies a single base off, so this may be a read error. The chain links TRBV28 to TRBJ1-5; possibly TRBD1 for D (6 bases). Germline CDR1 is MDHEN and CDR2 is SYDVKM. The CDR3 sequence is 17 residues long. In DNA form, the CDR3 reads TGTGCCAGCAGTCCCCTGCTTATGGACAGTGCCAATCTGCCCCAGCATTTT. Translation: CASSPLLMDSANLPQHF.

This clonotype was found many times. The chain joins TRBV2 to TRBJ2-3; 11 nucleotides agree with TRBD2. This CDR3 has 15 amino acids. Germline loops: CDR1 SNHLY, CDR2 FYNNEI. J gave up 5 bases and V 7 bases, and 8 bases lay outside the gene matches. The CDR3 nucleotides are TGTGCCAGCACATCTAGCGGGAGGATGTTAGATACGCAGTATTTT. Amino acid sequence: CASTSSGRMLDTQYF. Full variable domain (outside the CDR3, taken from reference TRBV2 and TRBJ2-3): EPEVTQTPSHQVTQMGQEVILRCVPISNHLYFYWYRQILGQKVEFLVSFYNNEISEKSEIFDDQFSVERPDGSNFTLKIRSTKLEDSAMYFCASTSSGRMLDTQYFGPGTRLTVL.

This clonotype occurred a few times. The V gene is TRBV14, the J gene TRBJ1-1; D is possibly TRBD1 (5 bases). V lost 0 bases and J lost 11, with 13 bases in between. Per the germline V gene, CDR1 is SGHDN and CDR2 is FVKESK. The CDR3 runs to 13 residues. This chain's CDR3 is CASSQDARGGAFF. CDR3 coding DNA: TGTGCCAGCAGCCAAGATGCGCGGGGGGGGGCTTTCTTT.

The sample holds one count of this clonotype. A much larger clone lies one base from this, so it may be a read error. V is TRBV25-1 and J is TRBJ1-1; D possibly corresponds to TRBD1 (5 bases). Germline assignment: CDR1 MGHDK and CDR2 SYGVNS. There are 13 residues in the CDR3. The CDR3 DNA follows: TGTGCCAGCAGTAGCGGGACGAACACTGAAGCTATCTTT. Amino acids: CASSSGTNTEAIF. Drawing the rest from reference TRBV25-1 and TRBJ1-1, the complete variable domain is EADIYQTPRYLVIGTGKKITLECSQTMGHDKMYWYQQDPGMELHLIHYSYGVNSTEKGDLSSESTVSRIRTEHFPLTLESARPSHTSQYLCASSSGTNTEAIFGQGTRLTVV.

This clonotype was detected only a few times. The chain combines TRBV12-3 or TRBV12-4 with TRBJ2-7; 7 nucleotides line up with TRBD2. CDR3 length: 14 residues. With V trimmed by 7 bases and J by 0 bases, 6 bases remained unmatched. The CDR3 DNA is TGTGCCAGCACCTGGGGCGGGGGCTCCTACGAGCAGTACTTC. This sequence encodes CASTWGGGSYEQYF.

The genes are TRBV28 and TRBJ2-1; the match to TRBD2 covers 11 bases. V lost 7 bases, J lost 8 bases, and 16 bases stayed unmatched. CDR1 and CDR2 (germline): MDHEN, SYDVKM. The CDR3 runs to 17 residues. CDR3 nucleotides: TGTGCCAGCACCAAAATACAGACTAGCGGGAAGAGGGATGAGCAGTTCTTC. Translating gives CASTKIQTSGKRDEQFF. Based on the CDR3 plus reference TRBV28 and TRBJ2-1, the full variable domain is DVKVTQSSRYLVKRTGEKVFLECVQDMDHENMFWYRQDPGLGLRLIYFSYDVKMKEKGDIPEGYSVSREKKERFSLILESASTNQTSMYLCASTKIQTSGKRDEQFFGPGTRLTVL.

This clonotype has more than one count but fewer than ten. The gene calls are TRBV2 and TRBJ2-3; TRBD1 is a possible D gene (5 bases). V lost 3 bases and J lost 1, with 11 bases in between. Per the germline V gene, CDR1 is SNHLY and CDR2 is FYNNEI. The CDR3 is made up of 15 amino acids. CDR3 protein: CASSDWGSGTDTQYF. The CDR3, as DNA: TGTGCCAGCAGTGACTGGGGCTCAGGCACAGATACGCAGTATTTT.

This clonotype was seen only a few times. The chain recombines TRBV19 with TRBJ1-2; the D gene is possibly TRBD1 (6 bases). CDR3 length: 16 amino acids. Germline V gene data show CDR1 as LNHDA and CDR2 as SQIVND (reference sequence). Trimming left V 7 bases short and J 2 bases short, with 20 bases between. The CDR3 DNA is TGTGCCAGTAACCCAACCTCTGGACAGACCAACTATGGCTACACCTTC. This gives the protein CASNPTSGQTNYGYTF.